Each of the 25 T cell receptor beta chains below was sequenced from the same sample in a study of blood T cell repertoires in COVID-19. Clones were read by immunoSEQ multiplex PCR, and TCRdb kept only the in-frame ones, dropping some. This table holds under 150,000 clones, less than 80% found once. The specimen was peripheral blood. These TCRs come from a man in his sixties with acute or convalescent COVID-19.

The CDR3 is CATSDASWTSGVYNEQFF. CDR3 DNA sequence: TGTGCCACCAGTGATGCGTCCTGGACTAGCGGGGTATACAATGAGCAGTTCTTC. The chain couples TRBV24-1 to TRBJ2-1; TRBD2 matches 12 bases. J gave up 4 bases and V 3 bases, and 9 bases lay outside the gene matches. Germline V gene data show CDR1 as KGHDR and CDR2 as SFDVKD. The CDR3 loop spans 18 amino acids.

The chain employs TRBV7-9 and TRBJ1-5; D possibly corresponds to TRBD1 (5 bases). V was trimmed by 1 base and J by 5 bases, leaving 12 bases between them. Looked up from germline, CDR1 is SEHNR and CDR2 is FQNEAQ (reference sequence). The CDR3 is made up of 15 amino acids. In DNA form, the CDR3 reads TGTGCCAGCAGCTTAGTTGGCAGGGCTGATCAGCCCCAGCATTTT. This sequence encodes CASSLVGRADQPQHF.

The chain has TRBV7-2 and TRBJ1-1; D is unresolved. The V and J ends lost 5 bases and 0 bases respectively, with 10 bases between them. The CDR3 spans 14 residues. CDR1 is SGHTA, CDR2 FQGNSA, per germline. CDR3 protein: CASSPGLMNTEAFF. The CDR3 nucleotides read TGTGCCAGCAGCCCCGGACTAATGAACACTGAAGCTTTCTTT.

This clone was picked up one time. CDR3 bases: TGTGCCAGCAGCCTGGGACTGATCTCCTACGAGCAGTACTTC. Translating it yields CASSLGLISYEQYF. The chain links TRBV5-8 to TRBJ2-7; D possibly corresponds to TRBD2 (6 bases). Germline V gives CDR1 SGHTS, CDR2 YDEGEE. The CDR3 contains 14 residues. The ends were cut back, 4 bases at V and 0 bases at J, with 11 bases in the middle.

The V and J genes are TRBV27 and TRBJ1-6; TRBD1 matches 7 bases. Germline V gene lookup returns CDR1 MNHEY and CDR2 SMNVEV (reference sequence). Trimming cost V 4 bases and J 8 bases; bases outside gene matches: 2. The CDR3 loop spans 13 amino acids. This CDR3 is CASSSRGDSPLHF. CDR3 bases: TGTGCCAGCAGTTCCAGGGGGGATTCACCCCTCCACTTT.

The gene calls are TRBV7-6 and TRBJ2-6; perhaps TRBD1 as D (6 bases). V was pared by 3 bases and J by 0 bases, with 9 bases between. The CDR3 is 16 amino acids. Germline V gene data show CDR1 as SGHVS and CDR2 as FNYEAQ. The CDR3 coding sequence is TGTGCCAGCAGCTTGGGGGCTACCTCTGGGGCCAACGTCCTGACTTTC. Encoded protein: CASSLGATSGANVLTF.

V is TRBV18 and J is TRBJ2-7; D is perhaps TRBD1 (6 bases). The germline CDR1 and CDR2 sequences are KGHSH and LQKENI. The CDR3 extends over 16 amino acids. Between the trimmed V and J ends, which lost 0 bases and 2 bases, there was a span of 14 bases. The CDR3: CASSPPLTGSPYEQYF. The CDR3 DNA reads TGTGCCAGCTCACCACCATTAACAGGGTCCCCCTACGAGCAGTACTTC. Full variable domain (outside the CDR3, taken from reference TRBV18 and TRBJ2-7): NAGVMQNPRHLVRRRGQEARLRCSPMKGHSHVYWYRQLPEEGLKFMVYLQKENIIDESGMPKERFSAEFPKEGPSILRIQQVVRGDSAAYFCASSPPLTGSPYEQYFGPGTRLTVT.

This sequence joins TRBV7-6 and TRBJ2-5; 7 bases agree with TRBD2. Germline V gene sequence: CDR1 SGHVS, CDR2 FNYEAQ. This CDR3 contains 14 residues. V shed 3 bases and J 5 bases; nucleotides not matched to a gene: 6. CDR3 sequence: CASSFSGGVETQYF. In DNA, the CDR3 is TGTGCCAGCAGCTTCTCGGGAGGAGTCGAGACCCAGTACTTC.

The chain uses TRBV5-1 and TRBJ2-3; D remains ambiguous. Germline CDR1 reads SGHRS; CDR2 reads YFSETQ. The V end lost 2 bases, the J end lost 3 bases, and 10 bases lay between the germline ends. The CDR3 extends over 14 amino acids. The DNA for the CDR3 is TGCGCCAGCAGCTTTCGTTCCGGGACAGATACGCAGTATTTT. Translated, it gives CASSFRSGTDTQYF.

J is TRBJ2-1 and V is TRBV10-3, with a tentative D call TRBD2 (6 bases). The ends were cut back, 0 bases at V and 10 bases at J, with 16 bases in the middle. Germline V gives CDR1 ENHRY, CDR2 SYGVKD. The CDR3 has 15 residues. The CDR3 coding sequence is TGTGCCATCAGTGAGTCGATTGCAGCCGCGGGGGAGCAGTTCTTC. This encodes CAISESIAAAGEQFF.

This clone was detected once. The CDR3 is CASSIWTVNEQFF. CDR3 nucleotide sequence: TGTGCCAGCAGCATCTGGACAGTCAATGAGCAGTTCTTC. The chain has TRBV7-2 and TRBJ2-1; perhaps TRBD1 as D (6 bases). The CDR3 consists of 13 residues. The V gene's germline CDR1 is SGHTA and CDR2 FQGNSA. The V gene lost 5 bases and the J gene lost 6 bases, with 11 bases spanning the gap.

The rearrangement joins TRBV6-5 to TRBJ1-2; D possibly corresponds to TRBD1 (6 bases). V lost 5 bases, J lost 4 bases, and 11 bases lay in between. This CDR3 comprises 13 residues. Germline CDR1 and CDR2: MNHEY and SVGAGI. The CDR3 reads CASSPDSIYGYTF. The DNA of the CDR3 is TGTGCCAGCAGTCCGGACAGTATCTATGGCTACACCTTC.

The V call is TRBV7-9, the J call TRBJ1-5; 8 bases match TRBD1. Germline CDR1 SEHNR, CDR2 FQNEAQ (reference sequence). V gave up 6 bases and J gave up 4 bases; unmatched junction bases: 5. CDR3 length: 14 residues. The CDR3 reads CASSSTGGNQPQHF. The CDR3 DNA reads as TGTGCCAGCAGTTCAACAGGGGGGAATCAGCCCCAGCATTTT.

This clone was observed a few times. The chain employs TRBV14 and TRBJ2-7, with 11 bases aligning to TRBD1. V was pared by 3 bases and J by 3 bases, with 7 bases of the junction left unmatched. CDR3 size: 16 residues. CDR1 and CDR2 (germline): SGHDN, FVKESK. The CDR3 DNA sequence: TGTGCCAGCAGCCAGGCCGGGACAGGGGGTGTCTACGAGCAGTACTTC. This translates into CASSQAGTGGVYEQYF.

The CDR3 region is CASTFIDTQYF. The DNA for the CDR3 is TGTGCCAGCACCTTTATAGATACGCAGTATTTT. This chain uses TRBV6-5 with TRBJ2-3; no definite D call. V shed 7 bases and J shed 5 bases, with 7 bases lying between them. The germline V gene encodes CDR1 MNHEY and CDR2 SVGAGI. The CDR3 is 11 amino acids.

This clone was counted between two and nine times. V usage is TRBV18 and J usage is TRBJ2-7; TRBD2 aligns across 11 bases. The CDR3 is made up of 16 amino acids. V lost 3 bases, J lost 3 bases, and 7 bases stayed unmatched. Germline lookup yields CDR1 KGHSH and CDR2 LQKENI. CDR3: CASSPPPGLAVYEQYF. CDR3 nucleotides: TGTGCCAGCTCACCTCCGCCGGGACTAGCGGTCTACGAGCAGTACTTC. Looking up the rest from reference TRBV18 and TRBJ2-7 gives the full variable domain: NAGVMQNPRHLVRRRGQEARLRCSPMKGHSHVYWYRQLPEEGLKFMVYLQKENIIDESGMPKERFSAEFPKEGPSILRIQQVVRGDSAAYFCASSPPPGLAVYEQYFGPGTRLTVT.

The chain links TRBV5-4 to TRBJ2-7; 9 nucleotides align to TRBD2. This CDR3 has 14 residues. J gave up 5 bases and V 4 bases, and 7 bases lay outside the gene matches. Germline V CDR1 and CDR2: SGHNT, YYREEE (reference sequence). CDR3 nucleotide sequence: TGTGCCAGCAGCGAAGGCGGGAGGGGAAACGAGCAGTACTTC. Translating gives CASSEGGRGNEQYF.

This clone was recorded a few times. The genes are TRBV27 and TRBJ2-7, with 9 nucleotides matching TRBD1. The CDR3 spans 17 residues. The germline CDR1 and CDR2 sequences are MNHEY and SMNVEV (reference sequence). The J segment lost 5 bases and the V segment lost 4 bases, leaving 15 bases of the junction unmatched. CDR3 in amino acids: CASSSYKLKTGGNEQYF. In nucleotides, the CDR3 is TGTGCCAGCAGTTCCTACAAATTGAAGACAGGGGGGAACGAGCAGTACTTC.

The chain uses TRBV19 and TRBJ1-2; a weak D match, TRBD1 (6 bases). Trimming took off 10 bases at V and 2 bases at J, with 17 bases between the two ends. The CDR3 has 14 residues. CDR1 is LNHDA, CDR2 SQIVND, per germline (reference sequence). DNA for the CDR3: TGTGCCACCCAGGCAAGGGGGACCAACTATGGCTACACCTTC. Translated, it gives CATQARGTNYGYTF. Drawing the rest from reference TRBV19 and TRBJ1-2, the complete variable domain is DGGITQSPKYLFRKEGQNVTLSCEQNLNHDAMYWYRQDPGQGLRLIYYSQIVNDFQKGDIAEGYSVSREKKESFPLTVTSAQKNPTAFYLCATQARGTNYGYTFGSGTRLTVV.

This clone has only a few counts. The gene calls are TRBV29-1 and TRBJ1-1; D possibly corresponds to TRBD1 (6 bases). Trimming removed 5 bases from V and 2 bases from J, with 15 bases in between. This CDR3 is 14 amino acids long. Germline CDR1 SQVTM, CDR2 ANQGSEA. CDR3 sequence reads: CSVRSGTLNTEAFF. DNA for the CDR3: TGCAGCGTTCGTTCCGGGACACTTAACACTGAAGCTTTCTTT.

The chain joins TRBV7-3 to TRBJ2-3, with TRBD1 identical over 7 bases. V dropped 4 bases and J dropped 2; count of bases not matched to a gene: 3. The CDR3 extends over 14 amino acids. CDR1 SGHTA and CDR2 FQGTGA come from the germline V gene. CDR3 loop: CASSSGTATDTQYF. The DNA for the CDR3 is TGTGCCAGCAGCTCCGGGACAGCCACAGATACGCAGTATTTT.

The chain couples TRBV6-1 to TRBJ2-1; TRBD2 matches 10 bases. CDR1 is MNHNS, CDR2 SASEGT, per germline. The junction had 4 bases not matched to a gene; V was cut back by 0 bases and J by 11 bases. The CDR3 is made up of 14 amino acids. CDR3 protein: CASSEALAGDQQFF. The CDR3 nucleotides are TGTGCCAGCAGTGAAGCGCTAGCGGGAGATCAGCAGTTCTTC.

This clone was found a few times. The V call is TRBV3-1 (or the pseudogene TRBV3-2), the J call TRBJ1-1; possible D gene TRBD1, 6 bases. The ends were cut back, 5 bases at V and 0 bases at J, with 10 bases in the middle. Germline V gene sequence: CDR1 LGHDT, CDR2 YNNKEL (reference sequence). CDR3 size: 14 residues. The CDR3 sequence: CASSYGQLNTEAFF. CDR3 coding DNA: TGTGCCAGCAGCTACGGACAGTTGAACACTGAAGCTTTCTTT.

This clone was observed a few times. V usage is TRBV6-5 and J usage is TRBJ1-2; D gene ambiguous. V lost 0 bases and J 9 bases, leaving 8 bases between the germline ends. The CDR3 is 12 amino acids. Germline CDR1 and CDR2: MNHEY and SVGAGI. CDR3 in amino acids: CASSYSPGRYTF. CDR3 sequence (DNA): TGTGCCAGCAGTTACTCGCCAGGCCGCTACACCTTC.

The CDR3 region is CASSFPAGGRGDTQYF. Written as DNA, the CDR3 is TGTGCCAGCAGCTTTCCCGCGGGAGGCCGGGGAGATACGCAGTATTTT. V gene TRBV7-9 combines with J gene TRBJ2-3, with 8 positions matching TRBD2. The CDR3 is 16 residues long. Unmatched junction bases numbered 10, after V lost 3 bases and J lost 5 bases. Germline CDR1 is SEHNR and CDR2 is FQNEAQ (reference sequence).